This T cell receptor beta chain is drawn from a study of T cells in Graves' hyperthyroidism and ophthalmopathy. General study points: Also found in blood were most expanded thyroid clonotypes above 0.001.

The table lists this clonotype with many counts. Its matching antigen is unknown. The hyperthyroidism patients had all been newly diagnosed, and their disease duration was under 2 months. Their ages ranged from 18 to 65 years. What was amplified from RNA transcripts were TCR beta CDR3 regions. TCR CDR3 underwent first-round RT-PCR with the HTBI primer set. MiXCR, applied by TCRdb to the multiplex PCR reads, yields one record per CDR3 protein. The profile covers roughly 510,000 distinct CDR3 sequences, with around 21% appearing a single time and approximately 26% taken by the ten largest. The origin of this receptor is a man in his late teens or twenties with Graves' hyperthyroidism. The sequenced sample consisted of blood.

CDR3 sequence reads: CASSREARARENTIYF. The CDR3 bases are TGTGCCAGCAGCCGGGAGGCTCGTGCTAGGGAAAACACCATATATTTT. This chain links TRBV6-1 with TRBJ1-3, with no clear D. The CDR3 runs to 16 residues. The V end lost 6 bases, the J end lost 6 bases, and 21 bases lay between the germline ends. Germline loops: CDR1 MNHNS, CDR2 SASEGT.